Below, 27 T cell receptor beta chains from the same sample are listed, as sequenced in a study of cytomegalovirus exposure and HLA in healthy donors. The PCR employed 60 Vbeta primers together with 13 Jbeta primers. Libraries were prepared by immunoSEQ multiplex PCR; TCRdb keeps only in-frame clonotypes and omits some of them. The sample consists of about 78,000 clones, approximately 80% of them appearing once. Material for sequencing was PBMCs. These receptors came from a woman aged 45-60 years in good health and CMV-seropositive.

This clone appeared a few times. The chain employs TRBV5-6 and TRBJ2-1, with TRBD1 identical over 10 bases. Germline CDR1 reads SGHDT; CDR2 reads YYEEEE. With V trimmed by 2 bases and J by 7 bases, 6 bases remained unmatched. The CDR3 totals 15 residues. The CDR3 DNA is TGTGCCAGCAGCTTCAGACAGGGGGCGTGGAATGAGCAGTTCTTC. This translates into CASSFRQGAWNEQFF. Full variable domain (remainder filled in from reference TRBV5-6 and TRBJ2-1): DAGVTQSPTHLIKTRGQQVTLRCSPKSGHDTVSWYQQALGQGPQFIFQYYEEEERQRGNFPDRFSGHQFPNYSSELNVNALLLGDSALYLCASSFRQGAWNEQFFGPGTRLTVL.

This sequence joins TRBV19 and TRBJ1-5, with D perhaps TRBD1 (5 bases). Deletions cut 9 bases from V and 1 base from J, with 16 bases between. Germline loops: CDR1 LNHDA, CDR2 SQIVND (reference sequence). The CDR3 totals 15 residues. CDR3 bases: TGTGCCAGCAGGGCTTCGTTGGGAAGCAATCAGCCCCAGCATTTT. It encodes CASRASLGSNQPQHF. The variable domain in full, with the rest retrieved from reference TRBV19 and TRBJ1-5, is DGGITQSPKYLFRKEGQNVTLSCEQNLNHDAMYWYRQDPGQGLRLIYYSQIVNDFQKGDIAEGYSVSREKKESFPLTVTSAQKNPTAFYLCASRASLGSNQPQHFGDGTRLSIL.

The chain uses TRBV11-2 and TRBJ2-7; D unclear. CDR1 and CDR2 from the germline V gene are SGHAT and FQNNGV. V gave up 7 bases and J gave up 3 bases, with 13 bases separating them. The CDR3 spans 13 residues. In nucleotides, the CDR3 is TGTGCCAGCACCGGGTCCAGCGACTACGAGCAGTACTTC. Its protein is CASTGSSDYEQYF.

This clone has only a few counts. Within the sample, other DNA sequences also encode this same CDR3. The CDR3 reads CASRNQGGSEAFF. CDR3 nucleotide sequence: TGTGCCAGCAGAAATCAAGGGGGCTCTGAAGCTTTCTTT. The chain is built from TRBV7-9 and TRBJ1-1; 7 nucleotides match TRBD1. This CDR3 comprises 13 residues. Germline-derived CDR1 and CDR2 are SEHNR and FQNEAQ (reference sequence). V trimming: 6 bases; J trimming: 6 bases; junction bases outside the gene matches: 7.

The gene calls are TRBV19 and TRBJ1-6; the D gene is possibly TRBD1 (6 bases). Per germline, CDR1 LNHDA and CDR2 SQIVND (reference sequence). This CDR3 is built from 16 residues. The germline V and J ends were trimmed by 1 base and 7 bases, with 14 bases remaining between them. This CDR3 is CASSIGMGALNSPLHF. In DNA form, the CDR3 reads TGTGCCAGTAGTATAGGGATGGGGGCGTTGAATTCACCCCTCCACTTT.

The rearrangement joins TRBV5-6 to TRBJ1-4; 7 bases are shared with TRBD1. Germline values: CDR1 SGHDT, CDR2 YYEEEE. V shed 4 bases and J 8 bases; nucleotides not matched to a gene: 2. CDR3 size: 12 residues. The CDR3 spells CASSRQGEKLFF. The CDR3 nucleotides are TGTGCCAGCAGCCGACAGGGAGAAAAACTGTTTTTT.

The CDR3 DNA sequence: TGTGCTAGTGGTTTGGAACAGGGGGTCTCTGGAAACACCATATATTTT. It translates to CASGLEQGVSGNTIYF. This chain joins TRBV12-5 and TRBJ1-3, with 8 bases fitting TRBD1. Germline lookup yields CDR1 LGHNT and CDR2 FRNRAP. CDR3 length: 16 amino acids. After removal of 1 base from V and 0 bases from J, the junction contained 2 bases not matched to a gene.

The chain uses TRBV7-6 and TRBJ2-5; 7 nucleotides agree with TRBD2. V was pared by 5 bases and J by 5 bases, with 5 bases of the junction left unmatched. There are 13 residues in the CDR3. Germline CDR1 and CDR2: SGHVS and FNYEAQ. CDR3 in DNA: TGTGCCAGCAGCGGGCGCGGGGGTGAGACCCAGTACTTC. Protein product: CASSGRGGETQYF. The complete variable domain, with remaining parts taken from reference TRBV7-6 and TRBJ2-5, reads GAGVSQSPRYKVTKRGQDVALRCDPISGHVSLYWYRQALGQGPEFLTYFNYEAQQDKSGLPNDRFSAERPEGSISTLTIQRTEQRDSAMYRCASSGRGGETQYFGPGTRLLVL.

A few counts support this clone. CDR3 sequence reads: CASSDGPNTEAFF. The CDR3 coding sequence is TGTGCCAGCAGCGATGGCCCGAACACTGAAGCTTTCTTT. The chain links TRBV5-8 to TRBJ1-1; no clear D. The V end was cut by 4 bases, the J end by 1 base, with 8 bases between. CDR1 and CDR2 (germline): SGHTS, YDEGEE. This CDR3 spans 13 amino acids.

CDR3 nucleotides: TGTGCCAGAAGCTCCCCGGACATTCCTGCCCCTTACGAGCAGTACTTC. This translates into CARSSPDIPAPYEQYF. This sequence joins TRBV5-3 and TRBJ2-7, with D perhaps matching TRBD1 (5 bases). TRBV5-3 is known as an ORF, though its function is uncertain. This CDR3 is 16 amino acids long. V was clipped by 3 bases and J by 4 bases, with 20 bases between them.

The rearrangement joins TRBV7-6 to TRBJ2-5; the D is unclear. This CDR3 region has 14 residues. The germline V gene encodes CDR1 SGHVS and CDR2 FNYEAQ. V lost 5 bases and J 4 bases, leaving 14 bases between the germline ends. In nucleotides, the CDR3 is TGTGCCAGCAGCCCCCTCGAGAGCTTAGAGACCCAGTACTTC. This encodes CASSPLESLETQYF.

This chain links TRBV2 with TRBJ2-3, with TRBD2 matching 8 bases. The CDR3 spans 15 residues. The germline V gene has CDR1 SNHLY and CDR2 FYNNEI. Trimming at V came to 2 bases and at J to 2 bases, leaving 3 bases not matched to a gene. The CDR3 DNA follows: TGTGCCAGCAGTGAATTTAGCGGGACCACAGATACGCAGTATTTT. Protein sequence: CASSEFSGTTDTQYF.

The chain's CDR3 is CASSLGVPPGVAFF. The CDR3 DNA reads TGTGCCAGCAGCTTAGGGGTACCTCCAGGGGTAGCTTTCTTT. The chain is built from TRBV7-9 and TRBJ1-1; D perhaps matches TRBD1 (6 bases). Between the trimmed V and J ends, which lost 1 base and 10 bases, there was a span of 16 bases. The CDR3 runs to 14 residues. Germline CDR1 is SEHNR and CDR2 is FQNEAQ (reference sequence).

The chain carries TRBV11-2 and TRBJ2-1; TRBD1 matches at 8 bases. Germline V gene data show CDR1 as SGHAT and CDR2 as FQNNGV. This CDR3 is 16 amino acids long. After removal of 4 bases from V and 6 bases from J, the junction contained 11 bases not matched to a gene. CDR3 nucleotides: TGTGCCAGCAGCTCGAGGACCGGACAGGGTTCCAATGAGCAGTTCTTC. Translation: CASSSRTGQGSNEQFF.

This rearrangement joins TRBV5-1 to TRBJ1-3, with D maybe TRBD1 (6 bases). Trimming removed 5 bases at V and 4 bases at J, with 10 bases between. Germline V CDR1 and CDR2: SGHRS, YFSETQ. The CDR3 has 13 amino acids. CDR3: CASRTGSGNTIYF. CDR3 DNA sequence: TGCGCCAGCAGAACAGGGTCCGGAAACACCATATATTTT.

The chain has TRBV7-3 and TRBJ2-1; 10 positions match TRBD2. The CDR3 spans 15 residues. The J segment lost 5 bases and the V segment lost 4 bases, leaving 5 bases of the junction unmatched. CDR1 and CDR2 from the germline V gene are SGHTA and FQGTGA. As DNA, the CDR3 is TGTGCCAGCAGCTCCTTAGCGGGGGGAAACAATGAGCAGTTCTTC. This sequence encodes CASSSLAGGNNEQFF.

The chain recombines TRBV25-1 with TRBJ2-3; no clear D. This CDR3 contains 13 residues. The V gene's germline CDR1 is MGHDK and CDR2 SYGVNS. Trimming took 3 bases from V and 6 from J, leaving 10 bases between them. This CDR3 is CASSEQNRDTQYF. The CDR3 DNA is TGTGCCAGCAGTGAGCAAAATCGGGATACGCAGTATTTT.

The V call is TRBV4-1, the J call TRBJ2-3; tentatively, D is TRBD2 (5 bases). The CDR3 is made up of 18 amino acids. Between the trimmed V and J ends, which lost 0 bases and 4 bases, there was a span of 20 bases. Germline loops: CDR1 MGHRA, CDR2 YSYEKL. DNA for the CDR3: TGCGCCAGCAGCCAAGAGCGGGCTTCGGACGTGGGGTCAGATACGCAGTATTTT. Its protein is CASSQERASDVGSDTQYF.

This rearrangement joins TRBV5-5 to TRBJ2-1; 12 bases fit TRBD2. The CDR3 has 15 amino acids. Trimming took 1 base from V and 10 from J; bases not matched to a gene: 6. Germline V gene data show CDR1 as SGHKS and CDR2 as YYEKEE (reference sequence). CDR3 in amino acids: CASSLRTSGNQEQFF. The CDR3 DNA is TGTGCCAGCAGCTTGAGGACTAGCGGGAATCAGGAGCAGTTCTTC.

The chain recombines TRBV27 with TRBJ1-1; D remains unclear. Germline CDR1 reads MNHEY; CDR2 reads SMNVEV (reference sequence). The CDR3 sequence is 11 residues long. The ends were cut back, 8 bases at V and 2 bases at J, with 6 bases in the middle. The CDR3: CASLRNTEAFF. The CDR3 nucleotides are TGTGCCAGCTTGAGAAACACTGAAGCTTTCTTT.

This clone was counted a few times. V usage is TRBV5-1 and J usage is TRBJ1-2; TRBD1 is a possible D gene (5 bases). CDR3 size: 13 residues. V was clipped by 2 bases and J by 4 bases, with 9 bases between them. Germline values: CDR1 SGHRS, CDR2 YFSETQ. The CDR3 DNA is TGCGCCAGCAGCTTAGGACACATCTATGGCTACACCTTC. It yields the protein CASSLGHIYGYTF.

This clone was seen only once. This rearrangement joins TRBV30 to TRBJ2-7; D is unclear. Trimming removed 0 bases from V and 2 bases from J, with 8 bases in between. Looked up from germline, CDR1 is GTSNPN and CDR2 is SVGIG (reference sequence). CDR3 length: 13 amino acids. The CDR3 DNA reads TGTGCCTGGAGTGTTGGCCGGGCCTACGAGCAGTACTTC. Translating it yields CAWSVGRAYEQYF.

The V gene is TRBV11-2, the J gene TRBJ2-1; no clear D gene. Germline CDR1 reads SGHAT; CDR2 reads FQNNGV. The CDR3 consists of 15 residues. Trimming took off 0 bases at V and 0 bases at J, with 6 bases between the two ends. CDR3 nucleotide sequence: TGTGCCAGCAGCTTAGACCGTAGCTCCTACAATGAGCAGTTCTTC. The encoded protein is CASSLDRSSYNEQFF.

This clone was observed a single time. The gene calls are TRBV6-6 and TRBJ1-1; D ambiguous. The CDR3 length is 14 residues. Germline V lookup: CDR1 MNHNY, CDR2 SVGAGI (reference sequence). Trimming removed 5 bases from V and 0 bases from J, with 10 bases in between. The CDR3 coding sequence is TGTGCCAGCAGTCCCCAGATGGTGAACACTGAAGCTTTCTTT. Translated, it gives CASSPQMVNTEAFF.

The gene calls are TRBV19 and TRBJ1-5; 8 bases agree with TRBD1. Trimming removed 6 bases from V and 1 base from J; junction bases left unmatched: 8. Germline CDR1 and CDR2: LNHDA and SQIVND (reference sequence). The CDR3 extends over 16 amino acids. CDR3 region: CASRPGQGLSNQPQHF. Written as DNA, the CDR3 is TGTGCCAGTAGGCCCGGACAGGGACTAAGCAATCAGCCCCAGCATTTT. The full variable domain, with the rest looked up from reference TRBV19 and TRBJ1-5, is DGGITQSPKYLFRKEGQNVTLSCEQNLNHDAMYWYRQDPGQGLRLIYYSQIVNDFQKGDIAEGYSVSREKKESFPLTVTSAQKNPTAFYLCASRPGQGLSNQPQHFGDGTRLSIL.

The chain uses TRBV11-3 and TRBJ2-1; 9 bases line up with TRBD2. The CDR3 has 15 amino acids. In germline, CDR1 is SGHNT, CDR2 YENEEA. V was clipped by 0 bases and J by 8 bases; unmatched bases: 5. CDR3 region: CASSLDSGRVYEQFF. The CDR3 nucleotides read TGTGCCAGCAGCTTAGATAGCGGGAGAGTATATGAGCAGTTCTTC. The full variable domain, with the rest looked up from reference TRBV11-3 and TRBJ2-1, is EAGVVQSPRYKIIEKKQPVAFWCNPISGHNTLYWYLQNLGQGPELLIRYENEEAVDDSQLPKDRFSAERLKGVDSTLKIQPAELGDSAVYLCASSLDSGRVYEQFFGPGTRLTVL.

The chain employs TRBV10-3 and TRBJ2-1; D is perhaps TRBD1 (6 bases). CDR3 length: 15 amino acids. Germline CDR1 reads ENHRY; CDR2 reads SYGVKD. V lost 8 bases and J 6 bases, leaving 20 bases between the germline ends. CDR3: CAIFDAGTTSNEQFF. The DNA of the CDR3 is TGTGCCATCTTCGACGCCGGGACAACCTCCAATGAGCAGTTCTTC.